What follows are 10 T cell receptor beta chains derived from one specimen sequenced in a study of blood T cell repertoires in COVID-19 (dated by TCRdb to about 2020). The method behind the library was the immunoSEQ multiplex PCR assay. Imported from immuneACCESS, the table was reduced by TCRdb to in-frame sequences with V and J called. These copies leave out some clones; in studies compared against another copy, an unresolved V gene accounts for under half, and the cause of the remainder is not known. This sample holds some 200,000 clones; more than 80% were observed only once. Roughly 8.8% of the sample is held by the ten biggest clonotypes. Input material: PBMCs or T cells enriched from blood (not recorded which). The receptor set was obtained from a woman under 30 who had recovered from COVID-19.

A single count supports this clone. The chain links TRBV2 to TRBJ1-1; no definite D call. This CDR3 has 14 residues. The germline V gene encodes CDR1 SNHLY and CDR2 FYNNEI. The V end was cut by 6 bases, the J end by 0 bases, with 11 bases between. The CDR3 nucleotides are TGTGCCAGCAGCTATAACAGTATGAACACTGAAGCTTTCTTT. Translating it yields CASSYNSMNTEAFF.

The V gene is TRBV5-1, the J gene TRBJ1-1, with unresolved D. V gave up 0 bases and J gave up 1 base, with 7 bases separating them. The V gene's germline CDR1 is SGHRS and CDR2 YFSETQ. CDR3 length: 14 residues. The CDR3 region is CASSLGARNTEAFF. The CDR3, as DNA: TGCGCCAGCAGCTTGGGGGCCCGGAACACTGAAGCTTTCTTT.

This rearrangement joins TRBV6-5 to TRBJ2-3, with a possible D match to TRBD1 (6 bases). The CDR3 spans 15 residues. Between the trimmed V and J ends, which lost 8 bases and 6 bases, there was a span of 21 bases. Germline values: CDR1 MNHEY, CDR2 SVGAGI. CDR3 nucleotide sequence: TGTGCCAGCTCCCTGTCCTATCTTCAGGGGGATACGCAGTATTTT. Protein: CASSLSYLQGDTQYF.

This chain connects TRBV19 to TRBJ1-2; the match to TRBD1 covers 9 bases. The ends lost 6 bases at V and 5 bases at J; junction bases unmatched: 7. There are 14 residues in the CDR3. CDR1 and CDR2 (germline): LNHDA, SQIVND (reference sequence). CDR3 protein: CASRDRDRAYGYTF. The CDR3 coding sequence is TGTGCCAGTAGGGACAGGGACAGGGCATATGGCTACACCTTC.

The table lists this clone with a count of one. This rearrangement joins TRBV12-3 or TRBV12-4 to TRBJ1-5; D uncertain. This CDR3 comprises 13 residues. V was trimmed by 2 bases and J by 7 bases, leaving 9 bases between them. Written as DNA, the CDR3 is TGTGCCAGCAGTTTAAGCCCGAGCCAGCCCCAGCATTTT. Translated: CASSLSPSQPQHF.

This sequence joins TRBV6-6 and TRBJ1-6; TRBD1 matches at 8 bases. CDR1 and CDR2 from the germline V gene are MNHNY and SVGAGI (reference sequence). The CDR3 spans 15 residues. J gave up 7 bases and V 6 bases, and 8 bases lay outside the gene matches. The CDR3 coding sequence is TGTGCCAGCAGGGCAGGGGGCGCGGTGAATTCACCCCTCCACTTT. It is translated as CASRAGGAVNSPLHF.

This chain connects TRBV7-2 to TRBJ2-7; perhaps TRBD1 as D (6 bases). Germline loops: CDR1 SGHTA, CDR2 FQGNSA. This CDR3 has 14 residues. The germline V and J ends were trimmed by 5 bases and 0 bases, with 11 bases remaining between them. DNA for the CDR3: TGTGCCAGCAGCCCAAGGACAGTCTCCTACGAGCAGTACTTC. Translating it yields CASSPRTVSYEQYF.

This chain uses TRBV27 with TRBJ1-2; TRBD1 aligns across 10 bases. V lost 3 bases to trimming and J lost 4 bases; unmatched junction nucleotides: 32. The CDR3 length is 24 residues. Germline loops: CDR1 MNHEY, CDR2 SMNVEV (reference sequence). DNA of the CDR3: TGTGCCAGCAGTTTTAAGGTTTCGTCCCCCCCTCCCCCGGGACAGGGGCCCCGGGGCTATGGCTACACCTTC. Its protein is CASSFKVSSPPPPGQGPRGYGYTF.

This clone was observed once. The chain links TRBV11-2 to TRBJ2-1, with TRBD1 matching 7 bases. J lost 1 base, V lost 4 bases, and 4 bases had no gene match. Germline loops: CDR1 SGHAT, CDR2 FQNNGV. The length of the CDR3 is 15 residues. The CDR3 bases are TGTGCCAGCAGCTCACGACAGGGATCCTACAATGAGCAGTTCTTC. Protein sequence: CASSSRQGSYNEQFF.

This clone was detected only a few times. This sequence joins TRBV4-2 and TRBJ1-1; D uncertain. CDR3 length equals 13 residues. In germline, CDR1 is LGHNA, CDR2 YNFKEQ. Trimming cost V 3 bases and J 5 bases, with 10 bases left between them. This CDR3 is CASSQSGSTEAFF. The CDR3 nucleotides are TGTGCCAGCAGCCAGTCAGGTTCTACTGAAGCTTTCTTT.